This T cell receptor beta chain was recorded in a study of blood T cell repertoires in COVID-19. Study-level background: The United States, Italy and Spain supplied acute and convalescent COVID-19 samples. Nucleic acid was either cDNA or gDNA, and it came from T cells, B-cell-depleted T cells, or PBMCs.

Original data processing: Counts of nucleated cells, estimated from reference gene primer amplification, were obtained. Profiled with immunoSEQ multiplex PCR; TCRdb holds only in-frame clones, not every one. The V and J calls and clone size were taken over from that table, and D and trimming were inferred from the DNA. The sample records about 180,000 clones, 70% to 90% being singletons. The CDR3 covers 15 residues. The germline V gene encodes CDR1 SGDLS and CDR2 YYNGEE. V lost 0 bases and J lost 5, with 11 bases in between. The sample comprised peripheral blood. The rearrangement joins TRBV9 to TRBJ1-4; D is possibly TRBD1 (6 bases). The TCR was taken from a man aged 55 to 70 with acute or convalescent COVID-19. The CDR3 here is CASSVAGRGNEKLFF. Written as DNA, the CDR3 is TGTGCCAGCAGCGTAGCTGGGAGGGGGAATGAAAAACTGTTTTTT.